One sample yielded the 26 T cell receptor beta chains listed below, sequenced in a study of T cells in Graves' hyperthyroidism and ophthalmopathy. Researchers amplified the TCR beta CDR3 regions from RNA transcripts. HTBI primers were employed in a first-round RT-PCR of the TCR CDR3. TCRdb independently ran MiXCR on the multiplex PCR reads; one entry per CDR3 protein. This table holds approximately 430,000 distinct CDR3 sequences, roughly 15% found once. Source material: blood. The receptors come from a man aged 18 to 30 with Graves' ophthalmopathy.

There are many counts of this clonotype. J is TRBJ1-2 and V is TRBV5-5; no definite D call. V was shortened by 0 bases and J by 4 bases, with 7 bases between the two germline ends. Germline loops: CDR1 SGHKS, CDR2 YYEKEE (reference sequence). The CDR3 is 13 amino acids. CDR3 amino acids: CASSLDPTYGYTF. DNA for the CDR3: TGTGCCAGCAGCTTGGACCCGACCTATGGCTACACCTTC.

This clonotype was counted many times. V usage is TRBV2 and J usage is TRBJ2-7, with 10 bases aligning to TRBD2. The CDR3 sequence is 15 residues long. V was clipped by 2 bases and J by 3 bases; unmatched bases: 4. Germline loops: CDR1 SNHLY, CDR2 FYNNEI. This CDR3 is CASSETPSGGYEQYF. The CDR3 coding sequence is TGTGCCAGCAGTGAAACGCCTAGCGGGGGCTACGAGCAGTACTTC.

At least ten counts were recorded for this clonotype. The rearrangement links TRBV20-1 to TRBJ1-2, with TRBD1 matching 8 bases. Germline V CDR1 and CDR2: DFQATT, SNEGSKA (reference sequence). J gave up 2 bases and V 4 bases, and 6 bases lay outside the gene matches. The CDR3 extends over 14 amino acids. CDR3 bases: TGCAGTGCTACCCCGGGACAGGCGAACTATGGCTACACCTTC. Translation gives CSATPGQANYGYTF.

The chain carries TRBV11-3 and TRBJ1-1; D unclear. V was pared by 4 bases and J by 0 bases, with 30 bases between. CDR1 and CDR2 from the germline V gene are SGHNT and YENEEA. The CDR3 has 21 amino acids. DNA for the CDR3: TGTGCCAGCAGCTCCCACATAGGACGGCCCGCTCTAGTAGAAATGAACACTGAAGCTTTCTTT. It specifies CASSSHIGRPALVEMNTEAFF.

This clonotype was counted many times. J is TRBJ2-5 and V is TRBV6-1, with D possibly called TRBD1 or TRBD2 (6 bases each). The CDR3 sequence is 17 residues long. Trimming left V 5 bases short and J 5 bases short, with 24 bases between. Germline V gives CDR1 MNHNS, CDR2 SASEGT. The CDR3 protein is CASSYTRPSGAGETQYF. CDR3 nucleotide sequence: TGTGCCAGCAGTTACACAAGACCGTCAGGGGCGGGGGAGACCCAGTACTTC.

The V gene is TRBV27, the J gene TRBJ2-2; the D is unclear. Trimming took 4 bases from V and 4 from J, leaving 7 bases between them. The germline V gene encodes CDR1 MNHEY and CDR2 SMNVEV (reference sequence). The CDR3 is 13 amino acids. The CDR3 spells CASSWASTGELFF. CDR3 in DNA: TGTGCCAGCAGTTGGGCGTCCACCGGGGAGCTGTTTTTT.

This sequence joins TRBV6-1 and TRBJ2-3; possible D gene TRBD2, 6 bases. Germline CDR1 is MNHNS and CDR2 is SASEGT. CDR3 size: 14 residues. Trimming pared 7 bases from V and 3 bases from J, leaving 14 bases between. The CDR3 loop is CASIDPGGTDTQYF. The CDR3 DNA follows: TGTGCCAGCATCGACCCCGGGGGTACAGATACGCAGTATTTT.

This clonotype has a count of ten or more. This chain links TRBV11-2 with TRBJ1-2, with 9 bases aligning to TRBD1. The CDR3 runs to 15 residues. The germline gives CDR1 SGHAT, CDR2 FQNNGV. The junction had 11 bases not matched to a gene; V was cut back by 5 bases and J by 7 bases. The DNA of the CDR3 is TGTGCCAGCAGCCCCCTGGCTCGGACAGGGGCTGGCTACACCTTC. It encodes CASSPLARTGAGYTF.

This clonotype has ten or more counts. V usage is TRBV2 and J usage is TRBJ2-1; 9 nucleotides match TRBD1. The CDR3 is 14 amino acids. With 8 bases clipped from V and 2 bases from J, the junction kept 4 bases outside the gene matches. The germline V gene encodes CDR1 SNHLY and CDR2 FYNNEI. The CDR3 sequence: CASRGTGTYNEQFF. DNA for the CDR3: TGTGCCAGCCGGGGGACAGGGACCTACAATGAGCAGTTCTTC.

The chain combines TRBV30 with TRBJ1-5; D possibly corresponds to TRBD1 (5 bases). V was pared by 1 base and J by 3 bases, with 10 bases between. Per germline, CDR1 GTSNPN and CDR2 SVGIG (reference sequence). The CDR3 covers 14 residues. CDR3 residues: CAWSAGTDNQPQHF. In DNA form, the CDR3 reads TGTGCCTGGAGTGCCGGGACGGACAATCAGCCCCAGCATTTT.

About this clonotype: A much larger clonotype is one base distant, so this may be a read error. The chain couples TRBV27 to TRBJ2-2, with D perhaps matching TRBD2 (5 bases). The germline V gene encodes CDR1 MNHEY and CDR2 SMNVEV (reference sequence). This CDR3 is 15 amino acids long. The CDR3 spells CASSFRTLNTGELSF. In DNA, the CDR3 is TGTGCCAGCAGTTTCAGGACGCTAAACACCGGGGAGCTGTCTTTT.

This clonotype was seen only once. This chain links TRBV24-1 with TRBJ1-3; maybe TRBD1 (6 bases). V dropped 4 bases and J dropped 1 base, with 10 bases sitting between them. Germline CDR1 is KGHDR and CDR2 is SFDVKD. The CDR3 loop spans 15 amino acids. CDR3 DNA: TGTGCCACCAGTGAGAATACAGGGTCTGGAAACACCATATATTTT. Protein: CATSENTGSGNTIYF.

V usage is TRBV5-1 and J usage is TRBJ2-2; TRBD2 agrees at 7 bases. The CDR3 loop spans 15 amino acids. With 4 bases clipped from V and 3 bases from J, the junction kept 6 bases outside the gene matches. Germline V lookup: CDR1 SGHRS, CDR2 YFSETQ. This CDR3 reads CASSQSGIYTGELFF. The CDR3 coding sequence is TGCGCCAGCAGCCAAAGCGGGATTTACACCGGGGAGCTGTTTTTT.

This clonotype showed up many times. The V gene is TRBV20-1, the J gene TRBJ2-7; D ambiguous. CDR3 length: 12 amino acids. Trimming cost V 7 bases and J 0 bases, with 10 bases left between them. Germline V lookup: CDR1 DFQATT, CDR2 SNEGSKA (reference sequence). In nucleotides, the CDR3 is TGCAGTGATTTACAGATCTCCTACGAGCAGTACTTC. Protein: CSDLQISYEQYF.

This clonotype was seen more than once but under ten times. The chain is built from TRBV19 and TRBJ1-1, with unresolved D. Trimming removed 3 bases from V and 12 bases from J, with 11 bases in between. CDR1 is LNHDA, CDR2 SQIVND, per germline (reference sequence). The CDR3 has 11 residues. CDR3 bases: TGTGCCAGTAGTATCAGCCGGGTACCTTTCTTT. Residues: CASSISRVPFF.

The chain links TRBV6-2 or TRBV6-3 to TRBJ2-2, with 11 bases that match TRBD2. The CDR3 runs to 15 residues. J gave up 3 bases and V 8 bases, and 5 bases lay outside the gene matches. Germline CDR1 is MNHEY and CDR2 is SVGEGT. The CDR3 region has the DNA TGTGCCAGCGGACCTAGCGGGGGGTACACCGGGGAGCTGTTTTTT. Its protein product is CASGPSGGYTGELFF.

The chain combines TRBV9 with TRBJ2-3; the D gene is possibly TRBD1 (6 bases). V lost 0 bases and J 8 bases, leaving 13 bases between the germline ends. The germline gives CDR1 SGDLS, CDR2 YYNGEE. The CDR3 consists of 14 residues. In DNA form, the CDR3 reads TGTGCCAGCAGCGTAGAAGGGACACAGGGTACGCAGTATTTT. Its protein is CASSVEGTQGTQYF.

V is TRBV6-1 and J is TRBJ2-1; TRBD2 is a possible D gene (6 bases). The V end lost 8 bases, the J end lost 13 bases, and 12 bases lay between the germline ends. This CDR3 contains 10 residues. The germline V gene has CDR1 MNHNS and CDR2 SASEGT. The CDR3 DNA sequence: TGTGCCAGCCGACGACTAGTACAGTTCTTC. It encodes CASRRLVQFF.

The chain combines TRBV20-1 with TRBJ1-3; D is uncertain. The germline V and J ends were trimmed by 5 bases and 4 bases, with 6 bases remaining between them. Germline V gene lookup returns CDR1 DFQATT and CDR2 SNEGSKA (reference sequence). The CDR3 length is 11 residues. For the CDR3, the DNA is TGCAGTGCTGCGGACGGAAACACCATATATTTT. This encodes CSAADGNTIYF.

This clonotype was seen many times. The chain has TRBV13 and TRBJ1-5; 9 bases line up with TRBD1. The CDR3 extends over 16 amino acids. Germline-derived CDR1 and CDR2 are PRHDT and FYEKMQ (reference sequence). The junction had 6 bases not matched to a gene; V was cut back by 5 bases and J by 1 base. This CDR3 is CASSKSGQGSNQPQHF. Written as DNA, the CDR3 is TGTGCCAGCAGCAAAAGTGGACAGGGGAGCAATCAGCCCCAGCATTTT.

This clonotype was observed at least ten times. The V call is TRBV6-1, the J call TRBJ2-1; 7 bases are shared with TRBD2. Trimming cost V 2 bases and J 7 bases; bases outside gene matches: 11. The CDR3 is made up of 16 amino acids. The germline V gene has CDR1 MNHNS and CDR2 SASEGT. The CDR3: CASSEFGLDFENEQFF. The CDR3 DNA is TGTGCCAGCAGTGAATTTGGACTAGATTTCGAGAATGAGCAGTTCTTC.

The table lists this clonotype with many counts. The chain has TRBV12-3 or TRBV12-4 and TRBJ1-3; the D gene is possibly TRBD1 (6 bases). The CDR3 has 14 amino acids. V was cut by 6 bases and J by 1 base, with 10 bases left in between. CDR3: CASSPTGSGNTIYF. CDR3 nucleotides: TGTGCCAGCAGCCCTACAGGGTCTGGAAACACCATATATTTT.

This clonotype occurred many times. The J gene is TRBJ2-1, the V gene TRBV30; tentative D call: TRBD1 (5 bases). The CDR3 extends over 13 amino acids. The germline gives CDR1 GTSNPN, CDR2 SVGIG (reference sequence). The V end lost 6 bases, the J end lost 2 bases, and 11 bases lay between the germline ends. In DNA form, the CDR3 reads TGTGCCTGCCGGACACTGACCTACAATGAGCAGTTCTTC. It specifies CACRTLTYNEQFF.

This clonotype was counted many times. The rearrangement uses TRBV27 and TRBJ1-6, with TRBD1 matching over 7 bases. Germline CDR1 MNHEY, CDR2 SMNVEV (reference sequence). The V segment lost 6 bases and the J segment 3 bases; nucleotides outside the gene matches: 8. CDR3 length: 16 residues. The chain's CDR3 is CASSRDSTFYNSPLHF. DNA of the CDR3: TGTGCCAGCAGCCGGGACAGTACCTTCTATAATTCACCCCTCCACTTT.

This sequence joins TRBV20-1 and TRBJ1-2, with TRBD1 matching 9 bases. The J segment lost 5 bases and the V segment lost 4 bases, leaving 5 bases of the junction unmatched. This CDR3 has 13 amino acids. Germline CDR1 is DFQATT and CDR2 is SNEGSKA (reference sequence). The CDR3 nucleotides read TGCAGTGCTAAACAGGGGGCTGGTTATGGCTACACCTTC. This gives the protein CSAKQGAGYGYTF.

The table lists this clonotype with a few counts. The chain carries TRBV20-1 and TRBJ1-1; D gene uncertain. Trimming left V 1 base short and J 0 bases short, with 12 bases between. Germline V gene data show CDR1 as DFQATT and CDR2 as SNEGSKA (reference sequence). The CDR3 runs 15 residues. CDR3: CSARGRLSLNTEAFF. The DNA for the CDR3 is TGCAGTGCTAGAGGCAGGCTATCGTTGAACACTGAAGCTTTCTTT.